The 2 T cell receptor beta chains listed next were all sequenced from one sample in a study of identical twins. From the 5' RACE reads, TCRdb called clonotypes with MiXCR, one entry per CDR3 protein. This sample has around 1.7 million distinct CDR3 sequences, with roughly a third found just once. The material sequenced was cord blood. The receptors were gathered from a newborn girl in good health.

This chain connects TRBV20-1 to TRBJ2-5, with D uncertain. V lost 4 bases, J lost 0 bases, and 12 bases lay in between. The CDR3 totals 14 residues. Germline assignment: CDR1 DFQATT and CDR2 SNEGSKA (reference sequence). The CDR3 DNA reads TGCAGTGCTATGGGTTCGTGGTACCAAGAGACCCAGTACTTC. This encodes CSAMGSWYQETQYF.

This clonotype was found a few times. The chain combines TRBV29-1 with TRBJ2-2; D may be TRBD2 (6 bases). This CDR3 region has 13 residues. V lost 6 bases to trimming and J lost 6 bases, with 14 bases between them. In germline, CDR1 is SQVTM, CDR2 ANQGSEA. CDR3 sequence: CSVATSPPGELFF. CDR3 sequence (DNA): TGCAGCGTCGCGACTAGTCCCCCCGGGGAGCTGTTTTTT.